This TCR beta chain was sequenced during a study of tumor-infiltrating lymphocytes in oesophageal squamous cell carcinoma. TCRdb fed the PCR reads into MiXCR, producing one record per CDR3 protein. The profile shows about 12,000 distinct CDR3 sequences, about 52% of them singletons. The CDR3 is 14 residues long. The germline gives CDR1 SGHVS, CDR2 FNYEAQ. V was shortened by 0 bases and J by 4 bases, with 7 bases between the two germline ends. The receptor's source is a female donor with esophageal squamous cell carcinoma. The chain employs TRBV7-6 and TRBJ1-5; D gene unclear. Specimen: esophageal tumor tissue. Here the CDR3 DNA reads TGTGCCAGCAGCTTAGCGGACCGGAATCAGCCCCAGCATTTT. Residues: CASSLADRNQPQHF.